Listed below are T cell receptor beta chains from one sample, sequenced in a study of cytomegalovirus exposure and HLA in healthy donors. Sequenced by immunoSEQ multiplex PCR; TCRdb stores in-frame clones only, minus some. The sample includes around 170,000 clones, roughly 91% seen only once; the top ten take 3%. Sequenced input: PBMCs. These receptors all come from a man younger than 35 in good health and CMV-seronegative. Each CDR3 is given with its conserved first and last residue. The D gene is left open where the match is weak. Not every row has a clone size; where given, it reads once, few, many or a size class.

j_call v_call clone_size d_call cdr3_nt cdr3_aa
TRBJ1-5 TRBV7-8 . . TGTGCCAGCAGCTCCCAGGGTCGGCCAATCAAACCCCAGCATTTT CASSSQGRPIKPQHF
TRBJ2-7 TRBV7-2 . TRBD1 TGTGCCAGCAGCTTCGGACAGGGGACCTACGAGCAGTACTTC CASSFGQGTYEQYF
TRBJ2-7 TRBV6-5 . TRBD2 TGTGCCAGCAGTTATATGGGCGGGAGAAACGAGCAGTACTTC CASSYMGGRNEQYF
TRBJ1-2 TRBV6-1 . . TGTGCCAGCAGTGAAATTTGGAGGGACCTCAGTTGGGGCTACACCTTC CASSEIWRDLSWGYTF
TRBJ2-7 TRBV28 once . TGTGCCGCTGGAGGGTGGGGCGCCTACGAGCAGTACTTC CAAGGWGAYEQYF
TRBJ2-1 TRBV5-8 . TRBD1 TGTGCCAGCAGCCCGGGACAGGTCCGATTCAATGAGCAGTTCTTC CASSPGQVRFNEQFF
TRBJ1-3 TRBV28 . . TGTGCCAGCAGTTTAGAGGGTACGGGAAACACCATATATTTT CASSLEGTGNTIYF
TRBJ2-1 TRBV29-1 . . TGCAGCGTTGGACTCCTCTCTAGCTCCTACAATGAGCAGTTCTTC CSVGLLSSSYNEQFF
TRBJ2-5 TRBV25-1 . TRBD1 TGTGCCAGCAGCGCCGGGACAGGGACGGGTGCTCAAGAGACCCAGTACTTC CASSAGTGTGAQETQYF
TRBJ1-1 TRBV5-1 . . TGCGCCAGCAGCCCCCAGGGTCAGGCGATGAACACTGAAGCTTTCTTT CASSPQGQAMNTEAFF
TRBJ1-5 TRBV5-1 . TRBD1 TGCGCCAGCAGCTTGGTTCAGGTCGACAGGGAGGATCAGCCCCAGCATTTT CASSLVQVDREDQPQHF
TRBJ2-7 TRBV5-1 . . TGCGCCAGCAGCTCAAACAGGGGGGGTACTGGATCCTACGAGCAGTACTTC CASSSNRGGTGSYEQYF
TRBJ2-2 TRBV5-4 . . TGTGCCAGCAGCGAGACAGGGAGGCAAAGTGACGGGGAGCTGTTTTTT CASSETGRQSDGELFF
TRBJ1-4 TRBV29-1 . . TGCAGCGCCCGAGCGGGCTCTACTAATGAAAAACTGTTTTTT CSARAGSTNEKLFF
TRBJ2-5 TRBV5-1 . TRBD2 TGCGCCAGCAGCTCTAGCGGGGGCAAAGAGACCCAGTACTTC CASSSSGGKETQYF
TRBJ2-5 TRBV6-5 . . TGTGCCAGCAAGCTTTCGCGAGGTCAAGAGACCCAGTACTTC CASKLSRGQETQYF
TRBJ1-2 TRBV6-5 . . TGTGCCAGCAGTTACCTTTTTGCGGGGCGTAGTGGCTACACCTTC CASSYLFAGRSGYTF
TRBJ2-3 TRBV15 . TRBD1 TGTGCCACCCAACCGGGACAGAGAAACACAGATACGCAGTATTTT CATQPGQRNTDTQYF
TRBJ2-1 TRBV2 . . TGTGCCAGCAGATTCCAGGGGAATGAGGAGGAGCAGTTCTTC CASRFQGNEEEQFF
TRBJ2-5 TRBV29-1 . TRBD1 TGCAGCGCCCGGACAGGCCAAGAGACCCAGTACTTC CSARTGQETQYF
TRBJ2-2 TRBV10-2 . . TGCGCCAGCAGGCGACAGCTCACCGGGGAGCTGTTTTTT CASRRQLTGELFF
TRBJ2-5 TRBV5-1 . TRBD1 TGCGCCAGCAGCTCTCTTTCGACAGGGGGCGAGTGGGAGACCCAGTACTTC CASSSLSTGGEWETQYF
TRBJ2-7 TRBV5-6 . . TGTGCCAGCAGCTTGGGCAAACAGTATCTCTACGAGCAGTACTTC CASSLGKQYLYEQYF
TRBJ2-1 TRBV6-4 . . TGTGCCAGCAGTGACATCGGTTATGAGCAGTTCTTC CASSDIGYEQFF
TRBJ2-5 TRBV19 . TRBD2 TGTGCCAGTAGTATCCGACTAGCGGGGATAATTGGAGAGACCCAGTACTTC CASSIRLAGIIGETQYF
TRBJ2-3 TRBV13 . TRBD2 TGTGCCAGCAGCTCCCGCCGGGGGGGCACAGATACGCAGTATTTT CASSSRRGGTDTQYF
TRBJ1-6 TRBV19 . . TGTGCCAGTGAGAACGGACAGCAAGATAATTCACCCCTCCACTTT CASENGQQDNSPLHF
TRBJ2-2 TRBV25-1 . TRBD1 TGTGCCAGCAGTGACAGGGGGCAGAACACCGGGGAGCTGTTTTTT CASSDRGQNTGELFF
TRBJ2-7 TRBV4-3 . . TGCGCCAGCAGCCAAGTAGGGGATGGCTACTACGAGCAGTACTTC CASSQVGDGYYEQYF
TRBJ2-3 TRBV27 . . TGTGCCAGCAGTTTAGCAGACAGCCTGGATACGCAGTATTTT CASSLADSLDTQYF
TRBJ2-7 TRBV25-1 . TRBD1 TGTGCCAGCAGGGAGGACAGGGACCCCTACGAGCAGTACTTC CASREDRDPYEQYF
TRBJ2-6 TRBV18 . TRBD1 TGTGCCAGCTCACCCACCCGACAGGGCAGGGCTGGGGCCAACGTCCTGACTTTC CASSPTRQGRAGANVLTF
TRBJ1-2 TRBV29-1 . TRBD1 TGCAGCGTCATAACAGGGGGATCTAACTATGGCTACACCTTC CSVITGGSNYGYTF
TRBJ1-1 TRBV18 . TRBD1 TGTGCCAGCTCACCCGGGACAGGGGGCATGGAAGCTTTCTTT CASSPGTGGMEAFF
TRBJ2-7 TRBV19 once . TGTGCCAGTAGTCGGCAGACAGATACTTACGAGCAGTACTTC CASSRQTDTYEQYF
TRBJ1-1 TRBV29-1 . . TGCAGCGTTGAATGGGTTGGGACATCGAACACTGAAGCTTTCTTT CSVEWVGTSNTEAFF
TRBJ1-2 TRBV4-2 . TRBD1 TGTGCCAGCAGCCAGAAGGACAGGGCCTTGGGCTACACCTTC CASSQKDRALGYTF
TRBJ2-5 TRBV6-5 . . TGTGCCAGCAGTACTCCCGGGACACTTCAAGAGACCCAGTACTTC CASSTPGTLQETQYF
TRBJ2-7 TRBV4-1 . TRBD2 TGCGCCAGCAGCTTCCGCGGGGGGCCCCCCTACGAGCAGTACTTC CASSFRGGPPYEQYF
TRBJ2-3 TRBV7-9 . TRBD2 TGTGCCAGCAGCTCGACCCAGCGGGGTAGCACAGATACGCAGTATTTT CASSSTQRGSTDTQYF
TRBJ2-3 TRBV7-2 . TRBD1 TGTGCCAGCAGCCCGGACAGGGGTACAGATACGCAGTATTTT CASSPDRGTDTQYF